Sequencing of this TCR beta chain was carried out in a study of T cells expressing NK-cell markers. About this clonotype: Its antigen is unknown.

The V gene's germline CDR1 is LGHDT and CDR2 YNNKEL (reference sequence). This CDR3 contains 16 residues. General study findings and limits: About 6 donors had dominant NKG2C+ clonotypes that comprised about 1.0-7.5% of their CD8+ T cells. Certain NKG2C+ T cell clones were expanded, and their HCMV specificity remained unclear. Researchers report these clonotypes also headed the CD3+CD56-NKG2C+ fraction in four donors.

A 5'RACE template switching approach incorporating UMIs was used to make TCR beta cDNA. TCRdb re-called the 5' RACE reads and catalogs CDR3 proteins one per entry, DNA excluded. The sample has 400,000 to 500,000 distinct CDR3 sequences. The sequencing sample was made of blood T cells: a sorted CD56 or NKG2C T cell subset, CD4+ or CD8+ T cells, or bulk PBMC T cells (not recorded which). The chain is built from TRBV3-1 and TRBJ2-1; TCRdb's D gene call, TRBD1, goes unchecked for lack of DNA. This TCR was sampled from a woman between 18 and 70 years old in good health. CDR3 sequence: CASSHSAGKSYNEQFF.